This T cell receptor (beta chain) appears in the sequencing data of a study of vaccination effects on CD4 cells after COVID-19. Having been cultured for roughly 10 days, the cells underwent CD4+ T cell isolation. Every participant took two doses of the BNT162b2 or mRNA-1273 vaccine. Only in-frame clones appear in the TCRdb table, and some are missing; sequencing was by immunoSEQ multiplex PCR. The repertoire holds some 69,000 clones, around 70% seen once, with 2% to 3% in the top ten. Comment on this clone: What it binds is not known.

The origin of this receptor is a human donor who received a COVID-19 vaccine. The sequencing used CD4+ T cells from PBMCs cultured without peptide, collected after COVID-19 vaccination.

The CDR3 sequence: CASSLVPFRRGVDGYTF. In nucleotides, the CDR3 is TGCGCCAGCAGCTTGGTCCCGTTCCGGAGGGGGGTGGATGGCTACACCTTC. V usage is TRBV5-1 and J usage is TRBJ1-2, with D maybe TRBD1 (6 bases). Germline lookup yields CDR1 SGHRS and CDR2 YFSETQ. The germline V and J ends were trimmed by 0 bases and 6 bases, with 21 bases remaining between them. The CDR3 has 17 amino acids.